Each of the 23 T cell receptor beta chains below was sequenced from the same sample in a study of shared clonotypes between healthy human individuals. The naive CD8 population came from CD45RO-negative cells selected for CCR7, without terminally differentiated effector memory CD45RA+ cells. This table comes from immunoSEQ multiplex PCR, and its TCRdb copy is limited to in-frame clones, with some not included. Among hundreds of thousands of clones listed, about 92% were seen once. The sequenced material came from naive CD8+ T cells sorted from blood. Source of these receptors: a man aged 25 to 45 in good health.

V is TRBV10-3 and J is TRBJ2-1; D gene ambiguous. Trimming removed 3 bases at V and 0 bases at J, with 9 bases between. The germline CDR1 and CDR2 sequences are ENHRY and SYGVKD. The CDR3 length is 15 residues. CDR3 sequence: CAISDPPSSYNEQFF. As DNA, the CDR3 is TGTGCCATCAGTGACCCTCCGAGCTCCTACAATGAGCAGTTCTTC.

The rearrangement joins TRBV2 to TRBJ2-3; 11 bases match TRBD2. V lost 6 bases to trimming and J lost 1 base; unmatched junction nucleotides: 6. The germline V gene has CDR1 SNHLY and CDR2 FYNNEI. This CDR3 comprises 16 residues. CDR3 DNA: TGTGCCAGCAGCGCAGAGACTAGCGGGGGCACAGATACGCAGTATTTT. It codes for CASSAETSGGTDTQYF. Drawing the rest from reference TRBV2 and TRBJ2-3, the complete variable domain is EPEVTQTPSHQVTQMGQEVILRCVPISNHLYFYWYRQILGQKVEFLVSFYNNEISEKSEIFDDQFSVERPDGSNFTLKIRSTKLEDSAMYFCASSAETSGGTDTQYFGPGTRLTVL.

The chain carries TRBV7-9 and TRBJ2-7; D is undetermined. This CDR3 comprises 13 residues. V lost 5 bases, J lost 4 bases, and 12 bases lay in between. Germline lookup yields CDR1 SEHNR and CDR2 FQNEAQ (reference sequence). The CDR3 region has the DNA TGTGCCAGCAGCCCGCCGTACGGGTACGAGCAGTACTTC. Amino acid sequence: CASSPPYGYEQYF.

J is TRBJ2-2 and V is TRBV27; no clear D gene. The germline CDR1 and CDR2 sequences are MNHEY and SMNVEV (reference sequence). The germline V and J ends were trimmed by 0 bases and 7 bases, with 12 bases remaining between them. The CDR3 runs to 15 residues. CDR3: CASSLSWGLGGELFF. DNA for the CDR3: TGTGCCAGCAGTTTATCGTGGGGATTGGGCGGGGAGCTGTTTTTT.

Here the CDR3 DNA reads TGTGCCAGCAGTTTACTGGGACCAAGCTCCTACAATGAGCAGTTCTTC. Its protein product is CASSLLGPSSYNEQFF. The chain recombines TRBV27 with TRBJ2-1; TRBD1 or TRBD2 may be the D gene (5 bases each). Trimming shortened V by 2 bases and J by 0 bases, and 11 bases separated the two germline ends. Germline values: CDR1 MNHEY, CDR2 SMNVEV (reference sequence). This CDR3 region has 16 residues.

The chain carries TRBV5-6 and TRBJ2-7; no definite D call. The germline V gene has CDR1 SGHDT and CDR2 YYEEEE. The V gene lost 0 bases and the J gene lost 3 bases, with 13 bases spanning the gap. The length of the CDR3 is 15 residues. The CDR3 region is CASSLAWVEDYEQYF. CDR3 DNA sequence: TGTGCCAGCAGCTTGGCCTGGGTGGAAGACTACGAGCAGTACTTC. The variable domain in full, with the rest retrieved from reference TRBV5-6 and TRBJ2-7, is DAGVTQSPTHLIKTRGQQVTLRCSPKSGHDTVSWYQQALGQGPQFIFQYYEEEERQRGNFPDRFSGHQFPNYSSELNVNALLLGDSALYLCASSLAWVEDYEQYFGPGTRLTVT.

The J gene is TRBJ1-1, the V gene TRBV28, with no clear D. CDR1 and CDR2 (germline): MDHEN, SYDVKM. CDR3 length: 14 residues. Between the trimmed V and J ends, which lost 6 bases and 6 bases, there was a span of 17 bases. This chain's CDR3 is CASSPSVALPEAFF. CDR3 nucleotides: TGTGCCAGCAGCCCCTCAGTGGCACTCCCTGAAGCTTTCTTT.

The chain is built from TRBV2 and TRBJ2-6, with a tentative D call TRBD2 (6 bases). CDR3 length: 15 residues. Trimming pared 10 bases from V and 3 bases from J, leaving 16 bases between. The V gene's germline CDR1 is SNHLY and CDR2 FYNNEI. The CDR3 DNA reads TGTGCCATCTCGAGGCGGGGCGTTGGGGCCAACGTCCTGACTTTC. It is translated as CAISRRGVGANVLTF.

The V and J genes are TRBV29-1 and TRBJ2-7; D may be TRBD1 (6 bases). The germline CDR1 and CDR2 sequences are SQVTM and ANQGSEA. Trimming cost V 3 bases and J 7 bases, with 16 bases left between them. The CDR3 has 13 amino acids. CDR3 nucleotides: TGCAGCGTTGAGGTTCTCAGGGGAAGGGAGCAGTACTTC. Its translation: CSVEVLRGREQYF.

The rearrangement links TRBV13 to TRBJ2-3, with TRBD2 matching 12 bases. V was pared by 5 bases and J by 0 bases, with 9 bases of the junction left unmatched. The CDR3 contains 18 residues. The V gene's germline CDR1 is PRHDT and CDR2 FYEKMQ (reference sequence). The CDR3 loop is CASSLAGGPDSSTDTQYF. Written as DNA, the CDR3 is TGTGCCAGCAGCCTAGCGGGAGGGCCCGATTCTAGCACAGATACGCAGTATTTT.

The rearrangement uses TRBV14 and TRBJ2-1, with 7 bases lining up with TRBD2. Germline V gene data show CDR1 as SGHDN and CDR2 as FVKESK. The CDR3 extends over 16 amino acids. V lost 1 base to trimming and J lost 9 bases; unmatched junction nucleotides: 12. The DNA of the CDR3 is TGTGCCAGCAGCCAAGCATCAGGACTAGTGTATCCTGAGCAGTTCTTC. Protein sequence: CASSQASGLVYPEQFF.

The chain uses TRBV6-5 and TRBJ2-3; D unclear. The CDR3 is made up of 12 amino acids. V was cut by 5 bases and J by 6 bases, with 9 bases left in between. Germline CDR1 MNHEY, CDR2 SVGAGI. The CDR3 DNA reads as TGTGCCAGCAGTCCTAACTCCGATACGCAGTATTTT. As protein: CASSPNSDTQYF.

Concerning this clone itself: This CDR3 is also generated by other DNA sequences in the sample. The chain couples TRBV27 to TRBJ2-7; no definite D call. V lost 6 bases, J lost 2 bases, and 8 bases lay in between. There are 12 residues in the CDR3. Per germline, CDR1 MNHEY and CDR2 SMNVEV (reference sequence). The CDR3 bases are TGTGCCAGCAGGGACGGCGCCTACGAGCAGTACTTC. Translated, it gives CASRDGAYEQYF.

The chain combines TRBV18 with TRBJ2-4; TRBD2 matches at 9 bases. Germline V gene lookup returns CDR1 KGHSH and CDR2 LQKENI. This CDR3 has 21 amino acids. V shed 2 bases, J shed 0 bases, and the junction held 17 bases outside the gene matches. The CDR3 protein is CASSPVRGTSLDPLAKNIQYF. In nucleotides, the CDR3 is TGTGCCAGCTCACCAGTAAGGGGGACTAGCTTAGACCCGCTAGCCAAAAACATTCAGTACTTC.

The chain joins TRBV7-8 to TRBJ2-7; D is unclear. The CDR3 is 12 residues long. Germline V gene sequence: CDR1 SGHVS, CDR2 FQNEAQ. V lost 5 bases and J 4 bases, leaving 9 bases between the germline ends. The CDR3 loop reads CASSPSLYEQYF. CDR3 bases: TGTGCCAGCAGCCCGTCACTGTACGAGCAGTACTTC.

This chain joins TRBV7-2 and TRBJ2-7; TRBD1 is a possible D gene (6 bases). The germline gives CDR1 SGHTA, CDR2 FQGNSA. The CDR3 extends over 15 amino acids. V shed 1 base and J shed 1 base, with 11 bases lying between them. In nucleotides, the CDR3 is TGTGCCAGCAGCTTAGTCCCGGACAGTTCCTACGAGCAGTACTTC. As protein: CASSLVPDSSYEQYF.

V and J are TRBV7-9 and TRBJ2-7, with 9 bases aligning to TRBD2. In germline, CDR1 is SEHNR, CDR2 FQNEAQ (reference sequence). The CDR3 is made up of 15 amino acids. Unmatched junction bases numbered 6, after V lost 2 bases and J lost 4 bases. The CDR3 loop is CASSLPGTSLYEQYF. DNA for the CDR3: TGTGCCAGCAGCTTACCCGGGACTAGCCTATACGAGCAGTACTTC.

This clone was picked up a small number of times. The chain combines TRBV6-1 with TRBJ2-7, with a weak D call TRBD2 (5 bases). Trimming left V 2 bases short and J 1 base short, with 9 bases between. The CDR3 runs 14 residues. Germline V gene lookup returns CDR1 MNHNS and CDR2 SASEGT. In DNA form, the CDR3 reads TGTGCCAGCAGTGAATTGACGGGGTCCTACGAGCAGTACTTC. Encoded protein: CASSELTGSYEQYF.

The rearrangement uses TRBV7-9 and TRBJ2-5; D unclear. Trimming cost V 5 bases and J 7 bases, with 11 bases left between them. CDR3 size: 12 residues. The germline V gene has CDR1 SEHNR and CDR2 FQNEAQ (reference sequence). The DNA of the CDR3 is TGTGCCAGCAGCGACCGGTTAATGACCCAGTACTTC. Translation gives CASSDRLMTQYF.

The V call is TRBV18, the J call TRBJ2-3; no clear D gene. V lost 4 bases and J 5 bases, leaving 13 bases between the germline ends. The CDR3 has 14 amino acids. Germline V gives CDR1 KGHSH, CDR2 LQKENI. This CDR3 reads CASSLKRLGDTQYF. As DNA, the CDR3 is TGTGCCAGCTCACTGAAGAGGCTGGGAGATACGCAGTATTTT.

The V call is TRBV6-5, the J call TRBJ2-2; D ambiguous. V lost 5 bases and J lost 1, with 8 bases in between. The CDR3 is made up of 14 amino acids. Germline CDR1 reads MNHEY; CDR2 reads SVGAGI. The CDR3 DNA reads as TGTGCCAGCAGTCAATCTGGGAACACCGGGGAGCTGTTTTTT. This translates into CASSQSGNTGELFF.

The rearrangement uses TRBV7-8 and TRBJ2-1, with 9 bases lining up with TRBD2. Trimming at V came to 3 bases and at J to 5 bases, leaving 5 bases not matched to a gene. Germline V CDR1 and CDR2: SGHVS, FQNEAQ. The CDR3 is made up of 15 amino acids. The CDR3 bases are TGTGCCAGCAGCTTCATAGCGGGGGCTAACAATGAGCAGTTCTTC. It specifies CASSFIAGANNEQFF. Combining the CDR3 with reference TRBV7-8 and TRBJ2-1 gives the whole variable domain GAGVSQSPRYKVAKRGQDVALRCDPISGHVSLFWYQQALGQGPEFLTYFQNEAQLDKSGLPSDRFFAERPEGSVSTLKIQRTQQEDSAVYLCASSFIAGANNEQFFGPGTRLTVL.

The chain is built from TRBV7-3 and TRBJ1-2, with D possibly matching TRBD1 (5 bases). The CDR3 runs to 13 residues. CDR1 and CDR2 from the germline V gene are SGHTA and FQGTGA. Trimming removed 5 bases from V and 7 bases from J, with 14 bases in between. The CDR3 protein is CASSPPGASGYTF. For the CDR3, the DNA is TGTGCCAGCAGCCCCCCCGGGGCGAGTGGCTACACCTTC.